This paragraph reports one T cell receptor (beta chain). Its antigen is unidentified. The data are from a study of response to subunit inactivated influenza vaccine. General study findings and limits: The authors offered the suggestion that each seasonal influenza vaccination recruits few new T cells.

The CDR3 extends over 14 amino acids. V gave up 3 bases and J gave up 8 bases, with 16 bases separating them. MiXCR was run by TCRdb on the RT-PCR reads, yielding one entry per CDR3 protein. Among hundreds of thousands of distinct CDR3 sequences, about 14% were seen once, and the ten largest hold around 6.5%. The sample was PBMCs from blood, taken around two weeks before vaccination. The origin of this receptor is a man aged 45-60 years who received an inactivated influenza vaccine. The chain links TRBV12-3 or TRBV12-4 to TRBJ1-2; a possible D gene is TRBD1 (5 bases). CDR3 residues: CASSFLGRVGGYTF. In nucleotides, the CDR3 is TGTGCCAGCAGTTTCTTGGGCAGGGTAGGCGGCTACACCTTC.